This T cell receptor beta chain was sequenced during a study of cytomegalovirus exposure and HLA in healthy donors. Study results and limitations: Donors were assumed by presence/absence analyses to have roughly uniform sequencing depth. CMV antigen specificity of three CMV-associated chains was confirmed in vitro. DRB1 showed the most TCR associations and HLA-C the fewest in a later analysis, as rates varied by HLA locus.

Primers: 60 Vbeta forward and 13 Jbeta reverse. Only in-frame clones appear in the TCRdb table, and some are missing; sequencing was by immunoSEQ multiplex PCR. The sample holds around 120,000 clones; approximately 75% are singletons and the top ten take around 4.9%. As to this clone: The target antigen is unknown.

Unmatched junction bases numbered 18, after V lost 9 bases and J lost 12 bases. The CDR3 covers 15 residues. Germline V gene lookup returns CDR1 MNHNS and CDR2 SASEGT. Material for sequencing was PBMCs. The chain joins TRBV6-1 to TRBJ2-5; TRBD1 matches at 11 bases. The source of this sequence is a man aged 50 or older in good health and CMV-seropositive. The CDR3 sequence: CASATPGQGDRSKYF. The CDR3 nucleotides are TGTGCCAGTGCTACTCCGGGACAGGGGGACCGGAGTAAGTACTTC.